What follows are 25 T cell receptor beta chains derived from one specimen sequenced in a study of blood T cell repertoires in COVID-19. Measured with immunoSEQ multiplex PCR; TCRdb has only the in-frame clones, and not every one. The data contain hundreds of thousands of clones, 75% to 90% of them singletons. Sequenced input: peripheral blood. The receptors were sampled from a woman between 25 and 40 years old who had recovered from COVID-19.

This clone was seen just once. The J gene is TRBJ2-1, the V gene TRBV7-6; D possibly corresponds to TRBD2 (6 bases). The CDR3 length is 13 residues. Between the trimmed V and J ends, which lost 2 bases and 10 bases, there was a span of 12 bases. Looked up from germline, CDR1 is SGHVS and CDR2 is FNYEAQ. CDR3 sequence: CASSLTGGSEQFF. The DNA for the CDR3 is TGTGCCAGCAGCTTAACCGGGGGATCGGAGCAGTTCTTC.

The CDR3, as DNA: TGTGCCAGCAGATCAGGGGTAGAAGCTTTCTTT. This translates into CASRSGVEAFF. The J gene is TRBJ1-1, the V gene TRBV27; possibly TRBD1 for D (6 bases). CDR1 MNHEY and CDR2 SMNVEV come from the germline V gene (reference sequence). This CDR3 comprises 11 residues. V was clipped by 6 bases and J by 8 bases, with 10 bases between them.

This clone was observed a single time. The chain couples TRBV6-5 to TRBJ1-1; the D gene is possibly TRBD1 (6 bases). This CDR3 contains 15 residues. Germline CDR1 and CDR2: MNHEY and SVGAGI. The V gene lost 4 bases and the J gene lost 1 base, with 13 bases spanning the gap. CDR3 loop: CASSLVQGRNTEAFF. CDR3 nucleotide sequence: TGTGCCAGCAGTTTGGTACAGGGACGGAACACTGAAGCTTTCTTT.

This clone appeared a few times. J is TRBJ2-1 and V is TRBV19; 10 bases are shared with TRBD2. This CDR3 has 19 amino acids. V dropped 1 base and J dropped 6; count of bases not matched to a gene: 15. Germline V gene lookup returns CDR1 LNHDA and CDR2 SQIVND (reference sequence). CDR3 protein: CASSIGLKRGGLSANEQFF. The CDR3 DNA reads TGTGCCAGTAGTATAGGCCTCAAGCGGGGGGGATTATCGGCCAATGAGCAGTTCTTC.

The chain combines TRBV6-5 with TRBJ1-5; D is perhaps TRBD1 (6 bases). V lost 7 bases, J lost 7 bases, and 20 bases lay in between. CDR1 MNHEY and CDR2 SVGAGI come from the germline V gene. The CDR3 is made up of 15 amino acids. CDR3 loop: CASMSSGVHGQPQHF. In DNA form, the CDR3 reads TGTGCCAGCATGTCGTCAGGGGTGCATGGCCAGCCCCAGCATTTT.

V and J are TRBV19 and TRBJ2-3; 9 nucleotides match TRBD2. Germline V gene lookup returns CDR1 LNHDA and CDR2 SQIVND (reference sequence). Germline trimming cut 7 bases from V and 5 bases from J; bases unmatched to any gene: 7. This CDR3 has 14 amino acids. The CDR3 reads CASNAGGPEDTQYF. In DNA form, the CDR3 reads TGTGCCAGTAATGCGGGAGGGCCCGAAGATACGCAGTATTTT.

The chain couples TRBV7-2 to TRBJ1-1, with D perhaps TRBD1 (5 bases). Trimming cost V 7 bases and J 6 bases, with 18 bases left between them. Germline assignment: CDR1 SGHTA and CDR2 FQGNSA. There are 14 residues in the CDR3. In DNA form, the CDR3 reads TGTGCCAGCATTTCACGGGGGGTAATCGCTGAAGCTTTCTTT. Protein sequence: CASISRGVIAEAFF.

V and J are TRBV4-2 and TRBJ1-4, with 9 bases identical to TRBD1. CDR1 is LGHNA and CDR2 is YNFKEQ in the germline V gene. V was clipped by 4 bases and J by 8 bases; unmatched bases: 14. The CDR3 totals 17 residues. The CDR3 reads CASSPKTTGGGGEKLFF. CDR3 coding DNA: TGTGCCAGCAGCCCAAAAACAACAGGGGGCGGAGGCGAAAAACTGTTTTTT.

The chain employs TRBV19 and TRBJ1-1; D may be TRBD1 (5 bases). The CDR3 runs to 16 residues. CDR1 LNHDA and CDR2 SQIVND come from the germline V gene (reference sequence). The V gene lost 3 bases and the J gene lost 7 bases, with 21 bases spanning the gap. CDR3 protein: CASSIGVGGTYSEAFF. The DNA of the CDR3 is TGTGCCAGTAGTATCGGCGTGGGGGGAACTTACAGTGAAGCTTTCTTT.

This rearrangement joins TRBV30 to TRBJ2-7; a weak D match, TRBD2 (5 bases). Germline loops: CDR1 GTSNPN, CDR2 SVGIG (reference sequence). Trimming left V 1 base short and J 7 bases short, with 14 bases between. The CDR3 has 13 residues. The CDR3 coding sequence is TGTGCCTGGAGTGGACTGGCCTCGGGAGAGCAGTACTTC. As protein: CAWSGLASGEQYF.

This clone showed up just once. The chain combines TRBV2 with TRBJ1-2; possible D gene TRBD1, 5 bases. The CDR3 contains 13 residues. Germline loops: CDR1 SNHLY, CDR2 FYNNEI. Trimming took off 8 bases at V and 3 bases at J, with 13 bases between the two ends. The chain's CDR3 is CASSLGPDYGYTF. In DNA form, the CDR3 reads TGTGCCAGCTCCCTGGGGCCTGACTATGGCTACACCTTC.

This chain links TRBV10-3 with TRBJ1-2; 7 bases map to TRBD1. Germline V gives CDR1 ENHRY, CDR2 SYGVKD. V gave up 7 bases and J gave up 8 bases; unmatched junction bases: 10. The CDR3 loop spans 13 amino acids. As DNA, the CDR3 is TGTGCCATCAATACAGGGGAAGGGGGCGGCTACACCTTC. This encodes CAINTGEGGGYTF.

The gene calls are TRBV3-1 (or the pseudogene TRBV3-2) and TRBJ2-1; the D gene is possibly TRBD1 (5 bases). The CDR3 loop spans 15 amino acids. Germline loops: CDR1 LGHDT, CDR2 YNNKEL (reference sequence). V was cut by 6 bases and J by 6 bases, with 18 bases left in between. CDR3 DNA sequence: TGTGCCAGCAGTCAGGCGGCAGGGCCAACCAATGAGCAGTTCTTC. Its protein is CASSQAAGPTNEQFF.

The genes are TRBV27 and TRBJ1-2, with D perhaps matching TRBD1 (5 bases). Between the trimmed V and J ends, which lost 5 bases and 5 bases, there was a span of 6 bases. The CDR3 loop spans 11 amino acids. Germline CDR1 and CDR2: MNHEY and SMNVEV (reference sequence). CDR3 protein: CASSAGYGYTF. CDR3 sequence (DNA): TGTGCCAGCAGTGCAGGGTATGGCTACACCTTC.

The genes are TRBV19 and TRBJ2-1; TRBD1 agrees at 9 bases. The V and J ends lost 1 base and 4 bases, in that order; junction bases with no gene match: 2. There are 15 residues in the CDR3. CDR1 and CDR2 from the germline V gene are LNHDA and SQIVND (reference sequence). CDR3 DNA: TGTGCCAGTAGTATAGCGGACAGGGGATACAATGAGCAGTTCTTC. Residues: CASSIADRGYNEQFF. The complete variable domain, with remaining parts taken from reference TRBV19 and TRBJ2-1, reads DGGITQSPKYLFRKEGQNVTLSCEQNLNHDAMYWYRQDPGQGLRLIYYSQIVNDFQKGDIAEGYSVSREKKESFPLTVTSAQKNPTAFYLCASSIADRGYNEQFFGPGTRLTVL.

The chain combines TRBV27 with TRBJ2-3, with TRBD1 identical over 9 bases. V was clipped by 5 bases and J by 5 bases; unmatched bases: 8. This CDR3 contains 15 residues. Germline lookup yields CDR1 MNHEY and CDR2 SMNVEV (reference sequence). This chain's CDR3 is CASSLRGTGIDTQYF. Here the CDR3 DNA reads TGTGCCAGCAGTCTACGTGGGACAGGGATAGATACGCAGTATTTT.

The J gene is TRBJ2-2, the V gene TRBV2; 15 nucleotides align to TRBD2. Germline CDR1 SNHLY, CDR2 FYNNEI. V lost 6 bases, J lost 6 bases, and 2 bases stayed unmatched. The CDR3 length is 15 residues. For the CDR3, the DNA is TGTGCCAGCAGGGGACTAGCGGGAGGTCCCGGGGAGCTGTTTTTT. It specifies CASRGLAGGPGELFF.

The CDR3 reads CASRRTSGAPQETQYF. CDR3 DNA: TGTGCCAGCAGAAGGACTAGCGGGGCCCCTCAAGAGACCCAGTACTTC. The rearrangement joins TRBV3-1 (or the pseudogene TRBV3-2) to TRBJ2-5, with TRBD2 identical over 12 bases. This CDR3 is 16 amino acids long. V lost 6 bases to trimming and J lost 2 bases; unmatched junction nucleotides: 7. CDR1 is LGHDT and CDR2 is YNNKEL in the germline V gene (reference sequence).

The chain combines TRBV28 with TRBJ1-2; TRBD1 is a possible D gene (5 bases). Germline values: CDR1 MDHEN, CDR2 SYDVKM. The length of the CDR3 is 18 residues. Trimming cost V 8 bases and J 6 bases, with 31 bases left between them. In nucleotides, the CDR3 is TGTGCCAGCGCCTCCCCCAGGGAAGGATGGATCTATGTTAATGGCTACACCTTC. This translates into CASASPREGWIYVNGYTF.

This clone came up once. V is TRBV11-2 and J is TRBJ1-1; weak D call: TRBD1 (5 bases). CDR3 length: 13 residues. Germline V lookup: CDR1 SGHAT, CDR2 FQNNGV. The V gene lost 4 bases and the J gene lost 6 bases, with 12 bases spanning the gap. CDR3 region: CASSYAGVSEAFF. DNA for the CDR3: TGTGCCAGCAGCTACGCGGGGGTATCTGAAGCTTTCTTT.

This sequence joins TRBV7-2 and TRBJ1-2; D may be TRBD1 (6 bases). CDR1 is SGHTA, CDR2 FQGNSA, per germline. The V end was cut by 0 bases, the J end by 4 bases, with 12 bases between. There are 15 residues in the CDR3. The CDR3, as DNA: TGTGCCAGCAGCTTAGCGGCACAGGGAATCTATGGCTACACCTTC. As protein: CASSLAAQGIYGYTF. Combining the CDR3 with reference TRBV7-2 and TRBJ1-2 gives the whole variable domain GAGVSQSPSNKVTEKGKDVELRCDPISGHTALYWYRQSLGQGLEFLIYFQGNSAPDKSGLPSDRFSAERTGGSVSTLTIQRTQQEDSAVYLCASSLAAQGIYGYTFGSGTRLTVV.

This clone was observed once. The V and J genes are TRBV7-2 and TRBJ1-1, with D tentatively TRBD1 (5 bases). Trimming cost V 1 base and J 8 bases, with 14 bases left between them. Germline CDR1 is SGHTA and CDR2 is FQGNSA. The CDR3 sequence is 14 residues long. The CDR3 loop is CASSLVGSGPEAFF. As DNA, the CDR3 is TGTGCCAGCAGCTTAGTGGGGTCAGGGCCCGAAGCTTTCTTT.

The rearrangement uses TRBV19 and TRBJ2-7; the D gene is possibly TRBD1 (6 bases). The V end was cut by 7 bases, the J end by 0 bases, with 13 bases between. Germline CDR1 and CDR2: LNHDA and SQIVND (reference sequence). This CDR3 is 14 amino acids long. The CDR3 loop reads CASNDRFNSYEQYF. The CDR3 coding sequence is TGTGCCAGTAATGACAGGTTTAACTCCTACGAGCAGTACTTC.

V usage is TRBV21-1 and J usage is TRBJ2-7; the table's TRBD1 call for D was not verified on the DNA. TRBV21-1 is deemed a pseudogene. The CDR3 extends over 16 amino acids. The CDR3 nucleotides read TGTGCCAGCAGCAAAGACAGGGTAGGAGTATCCTACGAGCAGTACTTC. Translation: CASSKDRVGVSYEQYF.

The chain has TRBV18 and TRBJ1-2; 8 nucleotides align to TRBD1. The V segment lost 3 bases and the J segment 0 bases; nucleotides outside the gene matches: 3. Germline CDR1 is KGHSH and CDR2 is LQKENI. This CDR3 region has 15 residues. In DNA form, the CDR3 reads TGTGCCAGCTCACCCCGACAGGGGACTAACTATGGCTACACCTTC. Its protein product is CASSPRQGTNYGYTF.